The 27 T cell receptor beta chains below all came from one sample that was sequenced in a study of blood T cells in healthy people across ages. The authors ran a second PCR of 7 to 11 cycles using a sample-barcoded 5' primer and a J-beta primer mix. TCRdb reanalysed the 5' RACE reads using MiXCR and keeps one entry per CDR3 protein. Here the sample spans approximately 790,000 distinct CDR3 sequences, approximately 59% being singletons. The sequencing input was blood. Source of these receptors: a man between 25 and 39 years old in good health.

This clonotype was counted once. This CDR3 reads CSAVTGRSYEQYF. For the CDR3, the DNA is TGCAGTGCTGTCACAGGACGCTCCTACGAGCAGTACTTC. This chain uses TRBV20-1 with TRBJ2-7, with TRBD1 as a possible D gene (5 bases). Looked up from germline, CDR1 is DFQATT and CDR2 is SNEGSKA (reference sequence). The CDR3 contains 13 residues. Between the trimmed V and J ends, which lost 5 bases and 0 bases, there was a span of 11 bases.

The chain links TRBV18 to TRBJ1-6, with no clear D. The V gene lost 5 bases and the J gene lost 7 bases, with 6 bases spanning the gap. The CDR3 sequence is 12 residues long. Germline CDR1 is KGHSH and CDR2 is LQKENI. The CDR3 coding sequence is TGTGCCAGCTCAAGTCGCAATTCACCCCTCCACTTT. Translating gives CASSSRNSPLHF. Drawing the rest from reference TRBV18 and TRBJ1-6, the complete variable domain is NAGVMQNPRHLVRRRGQEARLRCSPMKGHSHVYWYRQLPEEGLKFMVYLQKENIIDESGMPKERFSAEFPKEGPSILRIQQVVRGDSAAYFCASSSRNSPLHFGNGTRLTVT.

The gene calls are TRBV12-3 or TRBV12-4 and TRBJ2-7; unclear D gene. With 6 bases removed from V and 5 bases from J, the gap between germline ends came to 14 bases. This CDR3 spans 13 amino acids. The CDR3 DNA sequence: TGTGCCAGCAGAACACGGTCTACCCACGAGCAGTACTTC. This encodes CASRTRSTHEQYF.

This rearrangement joins TRBV28 to TRBJ1-5; 7 nucleotides align to TRBD1. V shed 5 bases, J shed 6 bases, and the junction held 4 bases outside the gene matches. From germline, CDR1 is MDHEN and CDR2 SYDVKM. The CDR3 runs 13 residues. The CDR3 nucleotides are TGTGCCAGCAGTCCCCCAGGGGGTCAGCCCCAGCATTTT. Translated: CASSPPGGQPQHF. The full variable domain, its missing parts supplied by reference TRBV28 and TRBJ1-5, is DVKVTQSSRYLVKRTGEKVFLECVQDMDHENMFWYRQDPGLGLRLIYFSYDVKMKEKGDIPEGYSVSREKKERFSLILESASTNQTSMYLCASSPPGGQPQHFGDGTRLSIL.

There are a few counts of this clonotype. The CDR3 DNA follows: TGTGCCATCAGTGAGGAACGGGACAGAGGGAATGAAAAACTGTTTTTT. Its protein product is CAISEERDRGNEKLFF. The V and J genes are TRBV10-3 and TRBJ1-4; TRBD1 aligns across 7 bases. The CDR3 length is 16 residues. The V gene end was trimmed by 2 bases and the J gene end by 5 bases; junction bases not matched to a gene: 8. CDR1 and CDR2 (germline): ENHRY, SYGVKD.

This clonotype turned up a few times. The chain employs TRBV12-3 or TRBV12-4 and TRBJ2-2; D is unresolved. Trimming removed 3 bases at V and 1 base at J, with 6 bases between. The CDR3 length is 14 residues. This CDR3 is CASSLIGNTGELFF. DNA of the CDR3: TGTGCCAGCAGTTTGATTGGGAACACCGGGGAGCTGTTTTTT.

This clonotype was recorded a few times. The chain recombines TRBV4-3 with TRBJ1-2; D remains unclear. Germline-derived CDR1 and CDR2 are LGHNA and YSLEER. V lost 3 bases and J lost 8, with 10 bases in between. The CDR3 loop spans 12 amino acids. CDR3 coding DNA: TGCGCCAGCAGCCAGGGAGACGGCGGCTACACCTTC. It specifies CASSQGDGGYTF.

The chain couples TRBV14 to TRBJ2-1, with D tentatively TRBD2 (6 bases). CDR1 and CDR2 from the germline V gene are SGHDN and FVKESK. Trimming stripped 2 bases from V and 0 bases from J, with 11 bases between. This CDR3 comprises 16 residues. CDR3 region: CASSQRRGSSYNEQFF. As DNA, the CDR3 is TGTGCCAGCAGCCAAAGACGGGGGAGCTCCTACAATGAGCAGTTCTTC.

The chain combines TRBV28 with TRBJ2-1; unclear D gene. The germline V gene has CDR1 MDHEN and CDR2 SYDVKM. CDR3 size: 13 residues. V was clipped by 5 bases and J by 10 bases, with 15 bases between them. The DNA for the CDR3 is TGTGCCAGCAGTCGCGGACCATCCGTGGAGCAGTTCTTC. The encoded protein is CASSRGPSVEQFF.

This clonotype has more than one count but fewer than ten. This chain joins TRBV6-5 and TRBJ2-5; 10 positions match TRBD1. The last part of the DNA fits TRBJ2-7 better; the J call may be wrong. The CDR3 length is 16 residues. CDR1 and CDR2 (germline): MNHEY, SVGAGI. CDR3 region: CASSVNTRTGGNEQYF. The CDR3 nucleotides read TGTGCCAGCAGCGTGAATACCCGGACAGGGGGGAACGAGCAGTACTTC.

The sample holds a few counts of this clonotype. The chain couples TRBV5-1 to TRBJ2-7; tentatively, D is TRBD1 (6 bases). The CDR3 runs 14 residues. Trimming shortened V by 4 bases and J by 2 bases, and 13 bases separated the two germline ends. Germline lookup yields CDR1 SGHRS and CDR2 YFSETQ. CDR3 bases: TGCGCCAGCAGCCCAGGACAGAGCCCCTACGAGCAGTACTTC. The encoded protein is CASSPGQSPYEQYF.

The sample holds a few counts of this clonotype. The V and J genes are TRBV5-6 and TRBJ2-1; TRBD1 or TRBD2 may be the D gene (6 bases each). Germline-derived CDR1 and CDR2 are SGHDT and YYEEEE. Trimming pared 4 bases from V and 3 bases from J, leaving 17 bases between. There are 16 residues in the CDR3. The CDR3: CASSGRVRGVYNEQFF. As DNA, the CDR3 is TGTGCCAGCAGCGGACGAGTGAGGGGGGTCTACAATGAGCAGTTCTTC.

The chain combines TRBV4-3 with TRBJ2-1; 9 bases fit TRBD1. The CDR3 covers 15 residues. CDR1 LGHNA and CDR2 YSLEER come from the germline V gene. V lost 4 bases, J lost 7 bases, and 8 bases stayed unmatched. The CDR3 loop reads CASSPGTGQVNEQFF. Here the CDR3 DNA reads TGCGCCAGCAGCCCGGGGACAGGGCAGGTAAATGAGCAGTTCTTC.

The V and J genes are TRBV12-3 or TRBV12-4 and TRBJ2-6; D is undetermined. This CDR3 region has 14 residues. V lost 2 bases and J lost 0, with 2 bases in between. CDR3 DNA sequence: TGTGCCAGCAGTTTACGCTCTGGGGCCAACGTCCTGACTTTC. Translated, it gives CASSLRSGANVLTF.

The genes are TRBV5-6 and TRBJ1-6; D gene unclear. The CDR3 length is 14 residues. Germline V gives CDR1 SGHDT, CDR2 YYEEEE. V was trimmed by 3 bases and J by 10 bases, leaving 14 bases between them. CDR3 region: CASSWETSKSPLHF. In DNA form, the CDR3 reads TGTGCCAGCAGCTGGGAGACAAGCAAATCACCCCTCCACTTT.

In this sample, this clonotype turned up many times. Sequence at one end of the junction differs from germline and may be a read error. V and J are TRBV27 and TRBJ2-7; 8 bases fit TRBD1. Germline lookup yields CDR1 MNHEY and CDR2 SMNVEV (reference sequence). The CDR3 loop spans 15 amino acids. CDR3 bases: TGCGCCAGCAGCCCGAGACAGGGGTCTTCCTACGAGCAGTACTTC. Amino acid sequence: CASSPRQGSSYEQYF.

This clonotype was detected many times. The chain employs TRBV5-1 and TRBJ2-5; 11 bases are shared with TRBD1. Germline V CDR1 and CDR2: SGHRS, YFSETQ. This CDR3 spans 15 amino acids. V gave up 3 bases and J gave up 7 bases; unmatched junction bases: 8. The CDR3 sequence is CASSSSGTGGGTQYF. In DNA form, the CDR3 reads TGCGCCAGCAGCTCTTCCGGGACAGGGGGGGGGACCCAGTACTTC. Drawing the rest from reference TRBV5-1 and TRBJ2-5, the complete variable domain is KAGVTQTPRYLIKTRGQQVTLSCSPISGHRSVSWYQQTPGQGLQFLFEYFSETQRNKGNFPGRFSGRQFSNSRSEMNVSTLELGDSALYLCASSSSGTGGGTQYFGPGTRLLVL.

This chain uses TRBV6-5 with TRBJ2-1; maybe TRBD1 (6 bases). Looked up from germline, CDR1 is MNHEY and CDR2 is SVGAGI. Trimming left V 6 bases short and J 4 bases short, with 19 bases between. CDR3 length: 16 amino acids. CDR3 sequence: CASSRQGRGAYNEQFF. DNA for the CDR3: TGTGCCAGCAGCCGCCAGGGGAGAGGTGCTTACAATGAGCAGTTCTTC.

As regards this clonotype: Being one base from a much bigger clone, this may be a read error. For the CDR3, the DNA is TGTGCCAGCGGCGGCGTATCGGAGGAGACCCAGTACTTC. Its protein product is CASGGVSEETQYF. The rearrangement joins TRBV9 to TRBJ2-5; D gene uncertain. Germline V CDR1 and CDR2: SGDLS, YYNGEE. The CDR3 extends over 13 amino acids. Trimming stripped 7 bases from V and 5 bases from J, with 15 bases between.

The sample holds a few counts of this clonotype. The genes are TRBV6-6 and TRBJ2-1; 15 nucleotides match TRBD2. CDR1 and CDR2 (germline): MNHNY, SVGAGI (reference sequence). The CDR3 has 15 amino acids. The V and J ends lost 5 bases and 5 bases, in that order; junction bases with no gene match: 1. CDR3 protein: CASSRTSGGDNEQFF. The CDR3 nucleotides are TGTGCCAGCAGTCGGACTAGCGGGGGGGACAATGAGCAGTTCTTC.

This chain joins TRBV20-1 and TRBJ2-1; the match to TRBD2 covers 9 bases. The length of the CDR3 is 18 residues. CDR1 is DFQATT and CDR2 is SNEGSKA in the germline V gene (reference sequence). V lost 3 bases and J lost 0; bases outside the gene matches: 12. In nucleotides, the CDR3 is TGCAGTGCTAGTCCTGGACTAGCGCAACAGAGCTCCTACAATGAGCAGTTCTTC. Its protein is CSASPGLAQQSSYNEQFF.

Concerning this clonotype itself: A read error may account for a junction end that differs from germline. The rearrangement uses TRBV12-3 or TRBV12-4 and TRBJ2-7; D gene ambiguous. CDR3 size: 14 residues. The CDR3 sequence is CASSLTAGSHEQYF. The CDR3, as DNA: TGTGCCAGCAGTTTAACGGCAGGCTCCCACGAGCAGTACTTC.

The chain combines TRBV7-3 with TRBJ2-7; D ambiguous. Germline CDR1 and CDR2: SGHTA and FQGTGA. V shed 1 base and J shed 3 bases, with 7 bases lying between them. The CDR3 has 13 residues. The CDR3 is CASSLIGHYEQYF. For the CDR3, the DNA is TGTGCCAGCAGCTTAATCGGCCACTACGAGCAGTACTTC.

The CDR3 here is CASSAGGVGGEQFF. CDR3 bases: TGTGCCAGCAGCGCTGGGGGTGTTGGGGGCGAGCAGTTCTTC. The chain couples TRBV7-3 to TRBJ2-1; weak D call: TRBD1 (6 bases). Per germline, CDR1 SGHTA and CDR2 FQGTGA. Trimming removed 5 bases at V and 10 bases at J, with 18 bases between. This CDR3 comprises 14 residues.

This chain connects TRBV7-2 to TRBJ2-1; D is uncertain. V was cut by 4 bases and J by 15 bases, with 13 bases left in between. The CDR3 consists of 11 residues. CDR1 is SGHTA, CDR2 FQGNSA, per germline. This chain's CDR3 is CASSSAQHRFF. As DNA, the CDR3 is TGTGCCAGCAGCTCCGCTCAACACCGGTTCTTC.

This chain uses TRBV4-3 with TRBJ2-4; D ambiguous. Between the trimmed V and J ends, which lost 5 bases and 8 bases, there was a span of 13 bases. Germline CDR1 is LGHNA and CDR2 is YSLEER. The CDR3 loop spans 13 amino acids. CDR3 DNA sequence: TGCGCCAGCAGCGCGTGGCTTTGGGACATTCAGTACTTC. Encoded protein: CASSAWLWDIQYF.

The chain carries TRBV7-3 and TRBJ2-5, with 8 bases that match TRBD2. Germline V CDR1 and CDR2: SGHTA, FQGTGA. The CDR3 extends over 13 amino acids. V was pared by 8 bases and J by 5 bases, with 7 bases of the junction left unmatched. The CDR3 region has the DNA TGTGCCAGCGCCACGGGACTAGGGGAGACCCAGTACTTC. This encodes CASATGLGETQYF.